This T cell receptor (beta chain) was recovered during a study of T cell changes during pregnancy in multiple sclerosis. The data were produced by immunoSEQ multiplex PCR, yet TCRdb's version contains in-frame clones alone and is incomplete. The sample holds tens of thousands of clones, less than 90% seen once. The CDR3 is 15 amino acids. Germline V gene data show CDR1 as LGHNT and CDR2 as FRNRAP. The trim removed 6 bases at V and 10 bases at J, leaving 11 bases unmatched. The gene calls are TRBV12-5 and TRBJ2-1; 11 nucleotides align to TRBD2. The starting material was CD8+ T cells from peripheral blood mononuclear cells, obtained before pregnancy. The TCR originated in a female donor with multiple sclerosis, enrolled in a pregnancy study. The CDR3 reads CASGLLSGGAQEQFF. The CDR3 region has the DNA TGTGCTAGTGGCCTCCTTAGCGGGGGGGCGCAGGAGCAGTTCTTC.